This TCR beta chain was identified during a study of human T cells and chemical hapten exposure. Study-level background: DPC 0.01% went on the upper back by patch test, with reading at 6 days.

This clonotype was detected only a few times. TCRdb redid the calling of the RACE reads with MiXCR, one entry per CDR3 protein. Of 270,000 or so distinct CDR3 sequences in the sample, 7.7% were seen once. This CDR3 contains 16 residues. Germline CDR1 and CDR2: SGHAT and FQNNGV. V was trimmed by 3 bases and J by 2 bases, leaving 15 bases between them. Regarding time point: pre-sensitization, week 0. Documented treatment: therapeutic diphenylcyclopropenone sensitization with weekly scalp DPC. Sequences were derived from whole blood, sampled in connection with sensitization to the hapten diphenylcyclopropenone (DPC). This clonotype originated in a man in his late teens or twenties with alopecia areata. Some clones in this sample may be carry-over from other donors' samples. The chain employs TRBV11-2 and TRBJ2-3; D tentatively reads TRBD1 or TRBD2 (5 bases each). The chain's CDR3 is CASSFFGAPYTDTQYF. As DNA, the CDR3 is TGTGCCAGCAGCTTCTTCGGGGCACCCTACACAGATACGCAGTATTTT.